A selection of T cell receptor beta chains follows, all from one sample in a study of shared clonotypes between healthy human individuals. Generated by immunoSEQ multiplex PCR, the TCRdb table keeps only in-frame clones and is missing some. The sample has 2 million or so clones, around 96% seen once. Sequencing input: naive CD8+ T cells sorted from blood. The receptors were sampled from a man aged 18 to 35 in good health. Both conserved end residues are part of each CDR3. The D gene is left open where the match is weak. Clone size is stated in some rows and not others, as once, few, many or a class when expanded.

V gene: TRBV6-1
clone size: NA
J gene: TRBJ1-3
D gene: NA
CDR3 DNA: TGTGCCAGCAGTGAACTGGGAACGCCCGGGATCACCATATATTTT
CDR3 protein: CASSELGTPGITIYF

V gene: TRBV30
clone size: NA
J gene: TRBJ2-7
D gene: TRBD2
CDR3 DNA: TGTGCCTGGAACCTAGCGGGTCCCTACGAGCAGTACTTC
CDR3 protein: CAWNLAGPYEQYF

V gene: TRBV4-3
clone size: NA
J gene: TRBJ2-1
D gene: NA
CDR3 DNA: TGCGCCAGCAGCCAAGATGGGCCCCCGGGGACAATCGATGAGCAGTTCTTC
CDR3 protein: CASSQDGPPGTIDEQFF

V gene: TRBV7-9
clone size: NA
J gene: TRBJ1-5
D gene: NA
CDR3 DNA: TGTGCCAGCAGCTTGACGATCCCAATAGTGGGGCCCCAGCATTTT
CDR3 protein: CASSLTIPIVGPQHF

V gene: TRBV7-8
clone size: NA
J gene: TRBJ2-1
D gene: NA
CDR3 DNA: TGTGCCAGCAGCTCAACCTCTCTCGTTTCGGGAAACAATGAGCAGTTCTTC
CDR3 protein: CASSSTSLVSGNNEQFF

V gene: TRBV7-9
clone size: few
J gene: TRBJ2-7
D gene: TRBD2
CDR3 DNA: TGTGCCAGCAGCTCAGGACTAGCGGGAGGGGGTCACACCGCCTACGAGCAGTACTTC
CDR3 protein: CASSSGLAGGGHTAYEQYF

V gene: TRBV11-2
clone size: NA
J gene: TRBJ2-7
D gene: NA
CDR3 DNA: TGTGCCAGCAGCTTGGGACCGACCTACGAGCAGTACTTC
CDR3 protein: CASSLGPTYEQYF

V gene: TRBV6-1
clone size: NA
J gene: TRBJ2-7
D gene: NA
CDR3 DNA: TGTGCCAGCACCCTGACAGAGACCTACGAGCAGTACTTC
CDR3 protein: CASTLTETYEQYF

V gene: TRBV5-6
clone size: NA
J gene: TRBJ1-6
D gene: NA
CDR3 DNA: TGTGCCAGCAGCTTGGAGGGAGGTTCACCCCTCCACTTT
CDR3 protein: CASSLEGGSPLHF

V gene: TRBV7-9
clone size: NA
J gene: TRBJ1-4
D gene: NA
CDR3 DNA: TGTGCCAGCAGCCCTAGGACAGAGATAAATGAAAAACTGTTTTTT
CDR3 protein: CASSPRTEINEKLFF

V gene: TRBV29-1
clone size: NA
J gene: TRBJ1-5
D gene: TRBD1
CDR3 DNA: TGCAGCTCTAGGACAGGGGTGGATCAGCCCCAGCATTTT
CDR3 protein: CSSRTGVDQPQHF